What follows are 15 T cell receptor beta chains derived from one specimen sequenced in a study of early T cells in non-severe SARS-CoV-2 infection. TCRdb used MiXCR to reprocess the 5' RACE reads, holding one entry per CDR3 protein. Among about 71,000 distinct CDR3 sequences listed, around 12% were seen once. Sequencing used whole blood, obtained at baseline. The receptor source for this set is an adult who was a healthcare worker with PCR-confirmed SARS-CoV-2 infection or an uninfected control (not recorded which).

The J gene is TRBJ2-3, the V gene TRBV2, with TRBD1 identical over 9 bases. The CDR3 is 16 amino acids. V shed 2 bases, J shed 4 bases, and the junction held 7 bases outside the gene matches. From germline, CDR1 is SNHLY and CDR2 FYNNEI. Here the CDR3 reads CASSEWGQGSADTQYF. Here the CDR3 DNA reads TGTGCCAGCAGTGAATGGGGACAGGGTAGTGCAGATACGCAGTATTTT.

The sample holds many counts of this clonotype. The chain employs TRBV12-3 or TRBV12-4 and TRBJ1-3, with D perhaps matching TRBD1 (6 bases). The V end lost 7 bases, the J end lost 2 bases, and 9 bases lay between the germline ends. CDR3 size: 13 residues. The CDR3, as DNA: TGTGCCAGCATCCCAGGGGCTGGAAACACCATATATTTT. Translated: CASIPGAGNTIYF.

V and J are TRBV20-1 and TRBJ2-1; the D gene is possibly TRBD1 (6 bases). The CDR3 extends over 14 amino acids. Germline loops: CDR1 DFQATT, CDR2 SNEGSKA (reference sequence). V gave up 3 bases and J gave up 3 bases, with 12 bases separating them. CDR3: CSARGTPNYNEQFF. The CDR3 bases are TGCAGTGCTAGGGGGACACCTAACTACAATGAGCAGTTCTTC.

A few counts support this clonotype. The genes are TRBV2 and TRBJ1-1; unclear D gene. This CDR3 spans 15 amino acids. Trimming stripped 6 bases from V and 5 bases from J, with 19 bases between. The V gene's germline CDR1 is SNHLY and CDR2 FYNNEI. CDR3 bases: TGTGCCAGCAGGGTCCTTATCACGGGCGGGACTGAAGCTTTCTTT. Translating gives CASRVLITGGTEAFF.

This clonotype was seen a few times. The chain employs TRBV20-1 and TRBJ1-1; weak D call: TRBD1 (6 bases). This CDR3 is built from 11 residues. The V end lost 6 bases, the J end lost 7 bases, and 12 bases lay between the germline ends. Germline loops: CDR1 DFQATT, CDR2 SNEGSKA (reference sequence). CDR3: CSAGGGLEAFF. CDR3 nucleotides: TGCAGTGCGGGGGGGGGCCTTGAAGCTTTCTTT.

This clonotype was counted many times. This chain links TRBV28 with TRBJ1-2, with a possible D match to TRBD1 (5 bases). The germline V gene has CDR1 MDHEN and CDR2 SYDVKM. Trimming removed 6 bases from V and 3 bases from J, with 17 bases in between. There are 15 residues in the CDR3. The CDR3 DNA sequence: TGTGCCAGCAGCTCTCCGACAGTGGGGGACTATGGCTACACCTTC. Protein product: CASSSPTVGDYGYTF.

The chain carries TRBV6-5 and TRBJ1-2; 7 nucleotides align to TRBD1. Per germline, CDR1 MNHEY and CDR2 SVGAGI. This CDR3 is built from 14 residues. With V trimmed by 2 bases and J by 4 bases, 4 bases remained unmatched. The CDR3 reads CASSYDREAYGYTF. The CDR3 nucleotides are TGTGCCAGCAGTTACGACAGGGAAGCCTATGGCTACACCTTC.

This clonotype showed up just a few times. V and J are TRBV6-2 or TRBV6-3 and TRBJ2-7, with TRBD2 as a possible D gene (5 bases). Germline CDR1 MNHEY, CDR2 SVGEGT. With 8 bases removed from V and 3 bases from J, the gap between germline ends came to 11 bases. This CDR3 region has 12 residues. In DNA, the CDR3 is TGTGCCAGCTCAGCGGAACACTACGAGCAGTACTTC. Its protein is CASSAEHYEQYF.

The chain carries TRBV6-2 or TRBV6-3 and TRBJ1-2; TRBD1 aligns across 8 bases. This CDR3 has 14 amino acids. J was trimmed by 4 bases and V by 5 bases; bases with no gene match: 6. Per the germline V gene, CDR1 is MNHEY and CDR2 is SVGEGT. The CDR3 here is CASSPTGTGYGYTF. The CDR3 region has the DNA TGTGCCAGCAGTCCCACCGGGACAGGCTATGGCTACACCTTC.

This clonotype was detected only a few times. The chain has TRBV18 and TRBJ2-3; D may correspond to TRBD1 or TRBD2 (5 bases each). CDR3 length: 14 residues. Germline values: CDR1 KGHSH, CDR2 LQKENI. The V end was cut by 8 bases, the J end by 0 bases, with 12 bases between. The CDR3 bases are TGTGCCAGCGCGCCGGGGCAGAGCACAGATACGCAGTATTTT. This sequence encodes CASAPGQSTDTQYF.

The rearrangement links TRBV4-1 to TRBJ1-2, with 12 bases lining up with TRBD1. CDR3 length: 16 residues. Germline V CDR1 and CDR2: MGHRA, YSYEKL. V shed 1 base and J 8 bases; nucleotides not matched to a gene: 8. The CDR3 DNA follows: TGCGCCAGCAGCCAAGCCCCGGGACAGGGGGCGTACGGCTACACCTTC. This translates into CASSQAPGQGAYGYTF.

At least ten counts were recorded for this clonotype. V and J are TRBV18 and TRBJ2-7, with D uncertain. The germline V gene has CDR1 KGHSH and CDR2 LQKENI. There are 13 residues in the CDR3. V lost 6 bases and J lost 2, with 11 bases in between. Here the CDR3 reads CASSTQGTYEQYF. Written as DNA, the CDR3 is TGTGCCAGCTCGACTCAAGGGACCTACGAGCAGTACTTC.

V and J are TRBV27 and TRBJ2-3; a weak D match, TRBD1 (6 bases). Trimming cost V 7 bases and J 2 bases, with 10 bases left between them. The CDR3 length is 13 residues. Per the germline V gene, CDR1 is MNHEY and CDR2 is SMNVEV (reference sequence). CDR3 DNA sequence: TGTGCCAGCAATCGGACAGCCACAGATACGCAGTATTTT. Encoded protein: CASNRTATDTQYF.

The rearrangement uses TRBV28 and TRBJ2-3; D may be TRBD2 (7 bases). Trimming took off 4 bases at V and 4 bases at J, with 21 bases between the two ends. CDR3 length: 17 residues. Germline V lookup: CDR1 MDHEN, CDR2 SYDVKM. The CDR3 bases are TGTGCCAGCAGTTCTCTGGGGGGGCCGAGAGCAGCAGATACGCAGTATTTT. Encoded protein: CASSSLGGPRAADTQYF.

The chain couples TRBV10-2 to TRBJ2-7; TRBD2 matches at 8 bases. The CDR3 has 17 amino acids. The trim removed 1 base at V and 2 bases at J, leaving 10 bases unmatched. Germline V gives CDR1 WSHSY, CDR2 SAAADI. The CDR3, as DNA: TGCGCCAGCAGTGAGTTTTCCGGGAGGGTCAGTACCTACGAGCAGTACTTC. It translates to CASSEFSGRVSTYEQYF.